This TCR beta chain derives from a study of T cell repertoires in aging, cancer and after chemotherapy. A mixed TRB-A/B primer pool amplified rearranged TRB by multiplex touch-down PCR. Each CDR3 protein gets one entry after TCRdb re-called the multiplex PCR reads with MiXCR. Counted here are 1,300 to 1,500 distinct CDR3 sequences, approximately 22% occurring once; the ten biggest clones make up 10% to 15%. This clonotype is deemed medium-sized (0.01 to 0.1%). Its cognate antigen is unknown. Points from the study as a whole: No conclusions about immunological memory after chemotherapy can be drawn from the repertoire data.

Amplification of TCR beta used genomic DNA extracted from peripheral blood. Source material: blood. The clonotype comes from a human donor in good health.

CDR3 DNA sequence: TGTGCCAGCAGTTCGGGACAGTTTACAGGAGGCTACACCTTC. It specifies CASSSGQFTGGYTF. The chain joins TRBV27 to TRBJ1-2; 7 bases align to TRBD1. With 4 bases clipped from V and 8 bases from J, the junction kept 10 bases outside the gene matches. This CDR3 has 14 amino acids. Germline V gene lookup returns CDR1 MNHEY and CDR2 SMNVEV (reference sequence).